This T cell receptor beta chain stems from a study of CD8 T cells in Susac syndrome. Random hexamers were used to reverse transcribe the RNA input (roughly 0.5 to 1 ug). TCRdb passed the immunoSEQ multiplex PCR reads through MiXCR, listing each CDR3 protein once. The data contain over 100,000 distinct CDR3 sequences, about nine tenths of them singletons. This CDR3 is 14 amino acids long. From germline, CDR1 is SQVTM and CDR2 ANQGSEA. Deletions cut 6 bases from V and 0 bases from J, with 15 bases between. The authors sequenced TCR beta from blood CD8+ and CD4+ T cells. The chain has TRBV29-1 and TRBJ2-7; D perhaps matches TRBD1 (7 bases). This TCR was recovered from a human donor in good health. The sequencing sample was made of CD4+ T cells from PBMCs. In DNA form, the CDR3 reads TGCAGCGTGGAAATCAGGGGGGCCTCCTACGAGCAGTACTTC. Translation gives CSVEIRGASYEQYF.